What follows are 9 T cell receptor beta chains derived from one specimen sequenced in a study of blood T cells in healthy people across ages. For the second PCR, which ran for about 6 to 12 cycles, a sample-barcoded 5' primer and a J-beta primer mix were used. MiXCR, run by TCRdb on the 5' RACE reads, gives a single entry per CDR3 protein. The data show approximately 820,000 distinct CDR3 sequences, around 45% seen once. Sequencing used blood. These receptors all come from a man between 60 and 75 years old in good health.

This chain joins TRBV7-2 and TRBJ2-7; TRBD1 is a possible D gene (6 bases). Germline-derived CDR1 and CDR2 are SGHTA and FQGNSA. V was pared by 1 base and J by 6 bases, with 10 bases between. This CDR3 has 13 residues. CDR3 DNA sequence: TGTGCCAGCAGCTTAGTTCCCAGGGGCGAGCAGTACTTC. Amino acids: CASSLVPRGEQYF.

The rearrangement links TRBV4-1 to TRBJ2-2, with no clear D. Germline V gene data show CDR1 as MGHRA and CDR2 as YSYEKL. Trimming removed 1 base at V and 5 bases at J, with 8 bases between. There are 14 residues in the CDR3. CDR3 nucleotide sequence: TGCGCCAGCAGCCAAGGGTCGCGTACCGGGGAGCTGTTTTTT. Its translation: CASSQGSRTGELFF.

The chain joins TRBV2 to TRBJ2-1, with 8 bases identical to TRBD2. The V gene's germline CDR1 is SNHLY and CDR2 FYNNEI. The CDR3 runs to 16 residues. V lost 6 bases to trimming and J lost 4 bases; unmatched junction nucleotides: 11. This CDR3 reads CASSKLAGMEYNEQFF. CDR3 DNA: TGTGCCAGCAGCAAATTAGCGGGGATGGAGTACAATGAGCAGTTCTTC. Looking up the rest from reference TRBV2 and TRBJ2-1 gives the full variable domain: EPEVTQTPSHQVTQMGQEVILRCVPISNHLYFYWYRQILGQKVEFLVSFYNNEISEKSEIFDDQFSVERPDGSNFTLKIRSTKLEDSAMYFCASSKLAGMEYNEQFFGPGTRLTVL.

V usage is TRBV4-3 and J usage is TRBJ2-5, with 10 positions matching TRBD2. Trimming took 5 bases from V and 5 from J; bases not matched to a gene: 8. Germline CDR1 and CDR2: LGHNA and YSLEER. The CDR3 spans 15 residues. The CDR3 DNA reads TGCGCCAGCAGCTCTAGCGGGGGCATAGGGGAGACCCAGTACTTC. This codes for CASSSSGGIGETQYF.

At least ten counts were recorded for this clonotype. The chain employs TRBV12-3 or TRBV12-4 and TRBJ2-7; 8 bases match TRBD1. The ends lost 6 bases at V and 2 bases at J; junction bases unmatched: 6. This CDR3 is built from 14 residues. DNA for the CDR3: TGTGCCAGCAGAGAATCGACAGGGGCCTACGAGCAGTACTTC. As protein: CASRESTGAYEQYF.

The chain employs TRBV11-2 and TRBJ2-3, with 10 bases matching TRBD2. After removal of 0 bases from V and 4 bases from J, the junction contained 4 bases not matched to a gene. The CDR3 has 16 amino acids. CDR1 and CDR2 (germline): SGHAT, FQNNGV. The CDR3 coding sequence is TGTGCCAGCAGCTTAGAGCCTAGCGGGGGCGCAGATACGCAGTATTTT. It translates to CASSLEPSGGADTQYF. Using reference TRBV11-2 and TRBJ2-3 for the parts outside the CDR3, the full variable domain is EAGVAQSPRYKIIEKRQSVAFWCNPISGHATLYWYQQILGQGPKLLIQFQNNGVVDDSQLPKDRFSAERLKGVDSTLKIQPAKLEDSAVYLCASSLEPSGGADTQYFGPGTRLTVL.

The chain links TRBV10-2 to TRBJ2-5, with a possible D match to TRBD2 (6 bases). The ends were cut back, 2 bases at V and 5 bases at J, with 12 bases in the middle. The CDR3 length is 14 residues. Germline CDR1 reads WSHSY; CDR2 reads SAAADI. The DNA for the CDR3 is TGCGCCAGCAGTGAGGGGGAGGCTCGGGAGACCCAGTACTTC. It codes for CASSEGEARETQYF.

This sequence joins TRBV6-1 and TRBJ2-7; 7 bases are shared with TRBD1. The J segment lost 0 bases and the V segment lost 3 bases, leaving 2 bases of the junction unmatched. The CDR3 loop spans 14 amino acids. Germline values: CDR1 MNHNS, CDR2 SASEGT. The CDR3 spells CASSEDRYSYEQYF. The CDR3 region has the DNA TGTGCCAGCAGTGAGGACAGGTACTCCTACGAGCAGTACTTC.

The CDR3 DNA reads as TGTGCCAGCAGCCCTAGGGGGCTAGCGGGAGAGCAGTACTTC. The encoded protein is CASSPRGLAGEQYF. This rearrangement joins TRBV7-2 to TRBJ2-7; TRBD2 matches 9 bases. The trim removed 5 bases at V and 7 bases at J, leaving 9 bases unmatched. Germline values: CDR1 SGHTA, CDR2 FQGNSA. The CDR3 totals 14 residues.